The rows below give T cell receptor beta chains drawn from one sample of a study of beta chain features in type 1 diabetes. Clones were read by immunoSEQ multiplex PCR, and TCRdb kept only the in-frame ones, dropping some. The table shows approximately 120,000 clones, with roughly 40% occurring only once. What was sequenced was stem cell memory CD4+ T cells from blood. The receptors stem from a woman under 30 in good health. The CDR3 runs from the conserved cysteine through the conserved F or W. Fields, in order: J gene, clone size, V gene, D gene, CDR3 DNA, CDR3 protein. The D gene is left open where the match is weak. Size tells how often a clone was seen (once, few, many) or the class of an expanded clone, and some rows leave it out.

J gene: TRBJ1-1
clone size: -
V gene: TRBV19
D gene: -
CDR3 DNA: TGTGCCAGTAGTATGAGGGGGACTGAAGCTTTCTTT
CDR3 protein: CASSMRGTEAFF

J gene: TRBJ2-7
clone size: -
V gene: TRBV25-1
D gene: -
CDR3 DNA: TGTGCCAGCAGCCCGGGCTACGAGCAGTACTTC
CDR3 protein: CASSPGYEQYF

J gene: TRBJ2-5
clone size: few
V gene: TRBV7-2
D gene: TRBD1
CDR3 DNA: TGTGCCAGCAGCCACCCGGACAGGGGAAGGCAGACCCAGTACTTC
CDR3 protein: CASSHPDRGRQTQYF

J gene: TRBJ2-3
clone size: once
V gene: TRBV7-9
D gene: -
CDR3 DNA: TGTGCCAGCAGCCGTAGCGTCTTGGGGGCCGATACGCAGTATTTT
CDR3 protein: CASSRSVLGADTQYF

J gene: TRBJ1-5
clone size: few
V gene: TRBV7-2
D gene: TRBD1
CDR3 DNA: TGTGCCAGCAGCCAATTCCAGGGGGCGTTTCAGCCCCAGCATTTT
CDR3 protein: CASSQFQGAFQPQHF

J gene: TRBJ2-1
clone size: -
V gene: TRBV18
D gene: -
CDR3 DNA: TGTGCCAGCTCACCTGGGGGGAAACGTGAGCAGTTCTTC
CDR3 protein: CASSPGGKREQFF

J gene: TRBJ1-2
clone size: few
V gene: TRBV7-9
D gene: TRBD1
CDR3 DNA: TGTGCCAGCAGCTTCAAACGCAGGGGGTTCTATGGCTACACCTTC
CDR3 protein: CASSFKRRGFYGYTF

J gene: TRBJ1-2
clone size: -
V gene: TRBV6-5
D gene: -
CDR3 DNA: TGTGCCAGCAGTCCCAGCAGGGTCGCCTATGGCTACACCTTC
CDR3 protein: CASSPSRVAYGYTF

J gene: TRBJ1-1
clone size: -
V gene: TRBV6-1
D gene: -
CDR3 DNA: TGTGCCATCTCGATTCAGTTCATGAACACTGAAGCTTTCTTT
CDR3 protein: CAISIQFMNTEAFF

J gene: TRBJ1-1
clone size: few
V gene: TRBV29-1
D gene: -
CDR3 DNA: TGCAGCGTTGCTCGTTTCAACACTGAAGCTTTCTTT
CDR3 protein: CSVARFNTEAFF

J gene: TRBJ2-7
clone size: few
V gene: TRBV7-3
D gene: TRBD2
CDR3 DNA: TGTGCCAGCAGCCAGACCTCTACTAGCGGGAGCCACGAGCAGTACTTC
CDR3 protein: CASSQTSTSGSHEQYF

J gene: TRBJ2-7
clone size: few
V gene: TRBV28
D gene: -
CDR3 DNA: TGTGCCACCCTCCGGGACTCCCCTCCGGAGCAGTACTTC
CDR3 protein: CATLRDSPPEQYF

J gene: TRBJ1-3
clone size: few
V gene: TRBV28
D gene: -
CDR3 DNA: TGTGCCAGCAGCCCCCGAGGAGCTGGAAACACCATATATTTT
CDR3 protein: CASSPRGAGNTIYF

J gene: TRBJ2-1
clone size: -
V gene: TRBV7-3
D gene: TRBD2
CDR3 DNA: TGTGCCGCGGGGGGGCTAGCTCACAACAATGAGCAGTTCTTC
CDR3 protein: CAAGGLAHNNEQFF

J gene: TRBJ1-5
clone size: -
V gene: TRBV25-1
D gene: -
CDR3 DNA: TGTGCCAGCAGTGAAGGGGGGGCTGGCAATCAGCCCCAGCATTTT
CDR3 protein: CASSEGGAGNQPQHF

J gene: TRBJ2-6
clone size: -
V gene: TRBV4-1
D gene: TRBD1
CDR3 DNA: TGCGCCAGCAGCCTCAGGGACAGGGGGCGGTTTGGTGGGGCCAACGTCCTGACTTTC
CDR3 protein: CASSLRDRGRFGGANVLTF

J gene: TRBJ1-2
clone size: -
V gene: TRBV10-3
D gene: TRBD1
CDR3 DNA: TGTGCCATCAGTGAGCCGGGACAGGGTAGCTATGGCTACACCTTC
CDR3 protein: CAISEPGQGSYGYTF

J gene: TRBJ2-1
clone size: -
V gene: TRBV5-1
D gene: TRBD1
CDR3 DNA: TGCGCCAGCAGCTCCCTGACAGGGTTGTCCTACAATGAGCAGTTCTTC
CDR3 protein: CASSSLTGLSYNEQFF

J gene: TRBJ2-7
clone size: -
V gene: TRBV5-1
D gene: TRBD1
CDR3 DNA: TGCGCCAGCAGTGGGACAGGGGGTTCCTACGAGCAGTACTTC
CDR3 protein: CASSGTGGSYEQYF

J gene: TRBJ2-1
clone size: few
V gene: TRBV14
D gene: TRBD2
CDR3 DNA: TGTGCCAGCAGCCAAGGTCTAGCGGGTTACAATGAGCAGTTCTTC
CDR3 protein: CASSQGLAGYNEQFF

J gene: TRBJ2-3
clone size: few
V gene: TRBV5-4
D gene: -
CDR3 DNA: TGTGCCAGCAGTGAAGGGGGAGCGCAGTATTTT
CDR3 protein: CASSEGGAQYF

J gene: TRBJ2-2
clone size: -
V gene: TRBV6-1
D gene: TRBD2
CDR3 DNA: TGTGCCAGCAGGCCTAGCGGGACCGGGGAGCTGTTTTTT
CDR3 protein: CASRPSGTGELFF

J gene: TRBJ2-5
clone size: -
V gene: TRBV7-2
D gene: -
CDR3 DNA: TGTGCCAGCAGCTCACTCACGCGGCCGAAGACCCAGTACTTC
CDR3 protein: CASSSLTRPKTQYF

J gene: TRBJ2-3
clone size: few
V gene: TRBV7-9
D gene: -
CDR3 DNA: TGTGCCAGCAGTCAACGTTGGGTAGCGACTACGCAGTATTTT
CDR3 protein: CASSQRWVATTQYF

J gene: TRBJ2-1
clone size: -
V gene: TRBV7-3
D gene: TRBD2
CDR3 DNA: TGTGCCAGCAGCTTAACATGGGCACGGGACCGGGGGGAAAATGAGCAGTTCTTC
CDR3 protein: CASSLTWARDRGENEQFF

J gene: TRBJ2-1
clone size: -
V gene: TRBV28
D gene: -
CDR3 DNA: TGTGCCAGCAGCATCGCTTCTAGCACTACGTACAATGAGCAGTTCTTC
CDR3 protein: CASSIASSTTYNEQFF

J gene: TRBJ2-7
clone size: -
V gene: TRBV5-1
D gene: TRBD1
CDR3 DNA: TGCGCCAGCAGCTTGCGGACAGGGCCCTACGAGCAGTACTTC
CDR3 protein: CASSLRTGPYEQYF

J gene: TRBJ2-1
clone size: -
V gene: TRBV9
D gene: TRBD2
CDR3 DNA: TGTGCCAGCAGCGTACGCGGACTAGCGGGGGATAATGAGCAGTTCTTC
CDR3 protein: CASSVRGLAGDNEQFF

J gene: TRBJ2-1
clone size: few
V gene: TRBV18
D gene: TRBD2
CDR3 DNA: TGTGCCAGCTCACCACCGACTAGCGGGAGGGCGATTCTAAATGAGCAGTTCTTC
CDR3 protein: CASSPPTSGRAILNEQFF

J gene: TRBJ2-5
clone size: -
V gene: TRBV27
D gene: TRBD2
CDR3 DNA: TGTGCCAGCAGTTTCCTGCGGGAGGGGAAGACCCAGTACTTC
CDR3 protein: CASSFLREGKTQYF

J gene: TRBJ1-5
clone size: -
V gene: TRBV6-5
D gene: -
CDR3 DNA: TGTGCCAGCAGTGGGAGAGATGGGAATCAGCCCCAGCATTTT
CDR3 protein: CASSGRDGNQPQHF

J gene: TRBJ1-5
clone size: few
V gene: TRBV27
D gene: TRBD1
CDR3 DNA: TGTGCCAGCAGCCCCAGACAGGGGACTAATCAGCCCCAGCATTTT
CDR3 protein: CASSPRQGTNQPQHF

J gene: TRBJ2-3
clone size: few
V gene: TRBV28
D gene: TRBD1
CDR3 DNA: TGTGCCAGCAGTTTGCGGACAGGGGGGAAGGCAGATACGCAGTATTTT
CDR3 protein: CASSLRTGGKADTQYF

J gene: TRBJ1-1
clone size: few
V gene: TRBV28
D gene: -
CDR3 DNA: TGTGCCAGCAGTTCAGGGGAGGGCGTGAACACTGAAGCTTTCTTT
CDR3 protein: CASSSGEGVNTEAFF

J gene: TRBJ1-5
clone size: few
V gene: TRBV29-1
D gene: TRBD1
CDR3 DNA: TGCAGCGTTGCCTATTCCGGGACAGGGGGGAATCAGCCCCAGCATTTT
CDR3 protein: CSVAYSGTGGNQPQHF

J gene: TRBJ1-5
clone size: many
V gene: TRBV4-3
D gene: -
CDR3 DNA: TGCGCCAGCAGCCAAGGGGGTGGACAGCCAAATCAGCCCCAGCATTTT
CDR3 protein: CASSQGGGQPNQPQHF

J gene: TRBJ2-1
clone size: few
V gene: TRBV9
D gene: -
CDR3 DNA: TGTGCCACCCCCAAGCGTTTTGGGAGCTGTGACAATGAGCAGTTCTTC
CDR3 protein: CATPKRFGSCDNEQFF

J gene: TRBJ2-7
clone size: -
V gene: TRBV5-1
D gene: TRBD2
CDR3 DNA: TGCGCCAGCAGCTTAGGGACTAGCGGAAACTACGAGCAGTACTTC
CDR3 protein: CASSLGTSGNYEQYF

J gene: TRBJ1-3
clone size: -
V gene: TRBV28
D gene: -
CDR3 DNA: TGTGCCAGCAGTTTTTTAGGGGATTACTCTGGAAACACCATATATTTT
CDR3 protein: CASSFLGDYSGNTIYF

J gene: TRBJ1-5
clone size: -
V gene: TRBV7-9
D gene: -
CDR3 DNA: TGTGCCAGCAGCTTAGCAGGGGTGAAAGGGGTCAGGCAGCCCCAGCATTTT
CDR3 protein: CASSLAGVKGVRQPQHF

J gene: TRBJ2-2
clone size: few
V gene: TRBV28
D gene: TRBD1
CDR3 DNA: TGTGCCAGCAGTTTATTGACAGGGATGAACACCGGGGAGCTGTTTTTT
CDR3 protein: CASSLLTGMNTGELFF

J gene: TRBJ1-2
clone size: -
V gene: TRBV4-1
D gene: -
CDR3 DNA: TGCGCCAGCAGCCAAGTTAACAGGGAAACGCTCTATGGCTACACCTTC
CDR3 protein: CASSQVNRETLYGYTF

J gene: TRBJ2-2
clone size: -
V gene: TRBV11-3
D gene: TRBD2
CDR3 DNA: TGTGCCAGCAGCTTAATGACGGGAGGAACCGGGGAGCTGTTTTTT
CDR3 protein: CASSLMTGGTGELFF

J gene: TRBJ2-1
clone size: -
V gene: TRBV2
D gene: TRBD1
CDR3 DNA: TGTGCCAGCAGAAAAAGCGGACAGGTAGTTCACAATGAGCAGTTCTTC
CDR3 protein: CASRKSGQVVHNEQFF

J gene: TRBJ1-2
clone size: few
V gene: TRBV7-2
D gene: -
CDR3 DNA: TGTGCCAGCAGCTTAATGGGAAGGGGACTGAACACCTATGGCTACACCTTC
CDR3 protein: CASSLMGRGLNTYGYTF

J gene: TRBJ2-1
clone size: -
V gene: TRBV7-9
D gene: -
CDR3 DNA: TGTGCCAGCAGCACCATTGGCTTTAATGAGCAGTTCTTC
CDR3 protein: CASSTIGFNEQFF

J gene: TRBJ1-5
clone size: -
V gene: TRBV7-9
D gene: -
CDR3 DNA: TGTGCCAGCAGCTTTACGGACTCGGGGACCCAGCATTTT
CDR3 protein: CASSFTDSGTQHF

J gene: TRBJ2-7
clone size: -
V gene: TRBV6-1
D gene: TRBD1
CDR3 DNA: TGTGCCAGCGATATCGGACAGGGCAGAGTCCGCGAGCAGTACTTC
CDR3 protein: CASDIGQGRVREQYF

J gene: TRBJ2-7
clone size: -
V gene: TRBV4-1
D gene: -
CDR3 DNA: TGCGCCAGCAGCCAAGGTCGAACCGGGACACGAGGCGTTAGCGCGGTATACGAGCAGTACTTC
CDR3 protein: CASSQGRTGTRGVSAVYEQYF

J gene: TRBJ2-2
clone size: few
V gene: TRBV7-9
D gene: TRBD2
CDR3 DNA: TGTGCCCCTGGCCTGACTAGCGGGAGTAACGGGGAGCTGTTTTTT
CDR3 protein: CAPGLTSGSNGELFF

J gene: TRBJ2-3
clone size: -
V gene: TRBV19
D gene: TRBD1
CDR3 DNA: TGTGCCAGTAGTCCCCTTCGACAGGGGATAGATACGCAGTATTTT
CDR3 protein: CASSPLRQGIDTQYF

J gene: TRBJ2-1
clone size: -
V gene: TRBV7-6
D gene: -
CDR3 DNA: TGTGCCAGCAGCCCTGTAATAGCTTCGCGGAATGAGCAGTTCTTC
CDR3 protein: CASSPVIASRNEQFF

J gene: TRBJ2-3
clone size: -
V gene: TRBV10-3
D gene: TRBD2
CDR3 DNA: TGTGCCATCAGAGGACTAGCGGGAGGGGGCTTCACAGATACGCAGTATTTT
CDR3 protein: CAIRGLAGGGFTDTQYF

J gene: TRBJ2-3
clone size: -
V gene: TRBV28
D gene: TRBD2
CDR3 DNA: TGTGCCAGCGGTGGTCTAGCGGGAGTCACAGATACGCAGTATTTT
CDR3 protein: CASGGLAGVTDTQYF

J gene: TRBJ1-5
clone size: -
V gene: TRBV23-1
D gene: -
CDR3 DNA: TGCGCCAGCCCTCCGTGCAGGAATCAGCCCCAGCATTTT
CDR3 protein: CASPPCRNQPQHF

J gene: TRBJ2-5
clone size: few
V gene: TRBV5-4
D gene: TRBD2
CDR3 DNA: TGTGCCAGCAGCCGAGGAGCGGGAGACGGGGAGACCCAGTACTTC
CDR3 protein: CASSRGAGDGETQYF

J gene: TRBJ2-2
clone size: -
V gene: TRBV14
D gene: -
CDR3 DNA: TGTGCCAGCAGCCCCCACCGGAGGGGTAGGGTCGGGGAGCTGTTTTTT
CDR3 protein: CASSPHRRGRVGELFF

J gene: TRBJ1-5
clone size: -
V gene: TRBV30
D gene: -
CDR3 DNA: TGTGCCTGGAGCGTGCGGGGTACCAATCAGCCCCAGCATTTT
CDR3 protein: CAWSVRGTNQPQHF

J gene: TRBJ2-1
clone size: few
V gene: TRBV25-1
D gene: -
CDR3 DNA: TGTGCCAGCAGTCGGCCTCAGGGTACCACTTACAATGAGCAGTTCTTC
CDR3 protein: CASSRPQGTTYNEQFF